One and the same sample provided the 26 T cell receptor beta chains below, sequenced in a study of blood T cells in healthy people across ages. Next came a second PCR, run for roughly 7 to 12 cycles, which used a sample-barcoded 5' primer along with a J-beta primer mix. TCRdb re-analysed the 5' RACE reads in MiXCR, keeping a single row per CDR3 protein. The sample includes roughly 680,000 distinct CDR3 sequences, about 50% seen only once; the top ten take approximately 13%. The sequenced sample consisted of blood. The receptors shown here come from a woman aged 80 or over in good health.

Worth noting for this clonotype: Being one base from a much bigger clone, this may be a read error. The CDR3 loop is CASSLVGPENIQYF. In DNA form, the CDR3 reads TGTGCCAGCAGCTTAGTTGGACCGGAAAACATTCAGTACTTC. The chain carries TRBV7-9 and TRBJ2-4; D unclear. The CDR3 sequence is 14 residues long. From germline, CDR1 is SEHNR and CDR2 FQNEAQ (reference sequence). Trimming removed 1 base at V and 5 bases at J, with 9 bases between. The complete variable domain, with remaining parts taken from reference TRBV7-9 and TRBJ2-4, reads DTGVSQNPRHKITKRGQNVTFRCDPISEHNRLYWYRQTLGQGPEFLTYFQNEAQLEKSRLLSDRFSAERPKGSFSTLEIQRTEQGDSAMYLCASSLVGPENIQYFGAGTRLSVL.

Many counts were recorded for this clonotype. This chain uses TRBV7-9 with TRBJ2-1; D unresolved. With 5 bases removed from V and 0 bases from J, the gap between germline ends came to 5 bases. Germline CDR1 reads SEHNR; CDR2 reads FQNEAQ (reference sequence). CDR3 length: 13 amino acids. The CDR3 reads CASSQSSYNEQFF. DNA for the CDR3: TGTGCCAGCAGCCAGAGCTCCTACAATGAGCAGTTCTTC.

This chain joins TRBV3-1 and TRBJ2-2; weak D call: TRBD2 (6 bases). Germline CDR1 is LGHDT and CDR2 is YNNKEL (reference sequence). V gave up 8 bases and J gave up 0 bases, with 10 bases separating them. The CDR3 contains 14 residues. The CDR3 region has the DNA TGTGCCAGCGCCCGGGAGACGAACACCGGGGAGCTGTTTTTT. This sequence encodes CASARETNTGELFF.

This clonotype has only one observation. The chain employs TRBV5-1 and TRBJ2-7, with TRBD1 as a possible D gene (6 bases). Germline V gene data show CDR1 as SGHRS and CDR2 as YFSETQ. Trimming removed 0 bases at V and 4 bases at J, with 14 bases between. CDR3 length: 15 residues. As DNA, the CDR3 is TGCGCCAGCAGCTTGGCAGGGGACAACTCATACGAGCAGTACTTC. The encoded protein is CASSLAGDNSYEQYF.

Note on this clonotype: Since a much larger clone is just one base distant, this may be a read error. J is TRBJ2-3 and V is TRBV9, with a possible D match to TRBD1 (5 bases). The CDR3 totals 17 residues. The germline V and J ends were trimmed by 6 bases and 2 bases, with 22 bases remaining between them. Germline values: CDR1 SGDLS, CDR2 YYNGEE. CDR3 protein: CASNAQRGASLTDTQYF. The DNA for the CDR3 is TGTGCCAGCAACGCCCAAAGGGGCGCATCCCTCACAGATACGCAGTATTTT.

In its sample, this clonotype was seen a few times. The rearrangement uses TRBV29-1 and TRBJ1-2; TRBD1 might be the D (5 bases). V was trimmed by 7 bases and J by 6 bases, leaving 18 bases between them. CDR1 SQVTM and CDR2 ANQGSEA come from the germline V gene. This CDR3 is built from 13 residues. The CDR3 loop is CSASLQGRDGYTF. The CDR3 region has the DNA TGCAGCGCCTCCCTCCAGGGTCGGGATGGCTACACCTTC.

The V call is TRBV7-2, the J call TRBJ2-1, with no clear D. Germline CDR1 SGHTA, CDR2 FQGNSA. The CDR3 totals 13 residues. Trimming removed 4 bases at V and 6 bases at J, with 10 bases between. The CDR3 protein is CASSSPQRNEQFF. CDR3 in DNA: TGTGCCAGCAGCTCCCCCCAGCGCAATGAGCAGTTCTTC.

The J gene is TRBJ1-2, the V gene TRBV2; 7 nucleotides agree with TRBD1. Germline lookup yields CDR1 SNHLY and CDR2 FYNNEI. The CDR3 has 14 amino acids. V dropped 6 bases and J dropped 5; count of bases not matched to a gene: 9. The CDR3 protein is CASRDTGEGYGYTF. CDR3 nucleotides: TGTGCCAGCAGGGATACAGGGGAGGGGTATGGCTACACCTTC.

The chain has TRBV28 and TRBJ2-7; D is tentatively TRBD1 or TRBD2 (5 bases each). Deletions cut 2 bases from V and 3 bases from J, with 11 bases between. This CDR3 spans 14 amino acids. Germline V gene sequence: CDR1 MDHEN, CDR2 SYDVKM. CDR3 residues: CASSLTGTLYEQYF. CDR3 coding DNA: TGTGCCAGCAGTTTAACCGGGACCCTCTACGAGCAGTACTTC. The full variable domain, rest sourced from reference TRBV28 and TRBJ2-7, is DVKVTQSSRYLVKRTGEKVFLECVQDMDHENMFWYRQDPGLGLRLIYFSYDVKMKEKGDIPEGYSVSREKKERFSLILESASTNQTSMYLCASSLTGTLYEQYFGPGTRLTVT.

The gene calls are TRBV7-2 and TRBJ2-5; the D is unclear. V was pared by 1 base and J by 11 bases, with 20 bases between. Germline V gene data show CDR1 as SGHTA and CDR2 as FQGNSA. The CDR3 extends over 15 amino acids. DNA for the CDR3: TGTGCCAGCAGCTTAGTGGGGTTCTCCGGCAATGAGCAGTACTTC. Protein: CASSLVGFSGNEQYF.

The rearrangement uses TRBV9 and TRBJ2-2; maybe TRBD1 (6 bases). CDR3 length: 16 amino acids. Trimming shortened V by 1 base and J by 4 bases, and 14 bases separated the two germline ends. The germline V gene has CDR1 SGDLS and CDR2 YYNGEE. The CDR3 is CASSVNRDFSTGELFF. In nucleotides, the CDR3 is TGTGCCAGCAGCGTAAACAGGGATTTCAGCACCGGGGAGCTGTTTTTT.

This rearrangement joins TRBV20-1 to TRBJ2-1, with a weak D call TRBD2 (7 bases). CDR1 is DFQATT, CDR2 SNEGSKA, per germline (reference sequence). The CDR3 is 16 residues long. Trimming removed 3 bases from V and 5 bases from J, with 20 bases in between. The DNA for the CDR3 is TGCAGTGCTAGGTCGCTGTCGGGGGGCAATCACAATGAGCAGTTCTTC. Protein product: CSARSLSGGNHNEQFF.

Comment on this clonotype: At one boundary the junction diverges from the germline segment, which might be a read error. V gene TRBV2 combines with J gene TRBJ2-1; D not resolved. This CDR3 comprises 10 residues. Per germline, CDR1 SNHLY and CDR2 FYNNEI. The CDR3 sequence: CASSVAEPFF. The CDR3 nucleotides are TGTGCCAGCAGTGTTGCGGAGCCGTTCTTC.

Note on this clonotype: A much larger clonotype is one base distant, so this may be a read error. This rearrangement joins TRBV27 to TRBJ1-5; D may be TRBD1 (5 bases). V was trimmed by 2 bases and J by 3 bases, leaving 11 bases between them. CDR3 length equals 15 residues. CDR1 and CDR2 from the germline V gene are MNHEY and SMNVEV (reference sequence). DNA of the CDR3: TGTGCCAGCAGTTTAGTGACAGACTTCAATCAGCCCCAGCATTTT. Protein product: CASSLVTDFNQPQHF.

This clonotype was seen many times. The rearrangement links TRBV12-3 or TRBV12-4 to TRBJ2-5, with D uncertain. V was clipped by 3 bases and J by 4 bases, with 3 bases between them. The CDR3 covers 11 residues. CDR3 sequence (DNA): TGTGCCAGCAGTTTTGGAGAGACCCAGTACTTC. Translated, it gives CASSFGETQYF.

This clonotype has a count of ten or more. The CDR3 DNA is TGCGCCAGCATGGGTCTTCCGGACACTGAAGCTTTCTTT. Translation: CASMGLPDTEAFF. The chain joins TRBV5-1 to TRBJ1-1; D not resolved. Between the trimmed V and J ends, which lost 6 bases and 3 bases, there was a span of 12 bases. The CDR3 totals 13 residues. Germline assignment: CDR1 SGHRS and CDR2 YFSETQ.

This chain links TRBV28 with TRBJ2-6, with D possibly matching TRBD2 (6 bases). Germline lookup yields CDR1 MDHEN and CDR2 SYDVKM. The CDR3 consists of 16 residues. V was trimmed by 6 bases and J by 0 bases, leaving 12 bases between them. CDR3 residues: CASRPGLRSGANVLTF. CDR3 nucleotide sequence: TGTGCCAGCAGACCGGGACTCCGCTCTGGGGCCAACGTCCTGACTTTC.

The CDR3: CASSPDPGTTYTDTQYF. The CDR3 coding sequence is TGTGCCAGCAGCCCTGACCCCGGGACTACATACACAGATACGCAGTATTTT. This chain uses TRBV4-2 with TRBJ2-3, with 7 bases that match TRBD2. J lost 2 bases, V lost 4 bases, and 12 bases had no gene match. Germline V gene data show CDR1 as LGHNA and CDR2 as YNFKEQ. CDR3 length: 17 residues.

This clonotype has just a few counts. The chain employs TRBV2 and TRBJ2-2; no clear D gene. Germline V gene lookup returns CDR1 SNHLY and CDR2 FYNNEI. The CDR3 runs to 17 residues. Trimming shortened V by 0 bases and J by 5 bases, and 16 bases separated the two germline ends. CDR3 nucleotide sequence: TGTGCCAGCAGTGAAGCGCAGGTGCAGGTCGGAACCGGGGAGCTGTTTTTT. This sequence encodes CASSEAQVQVGTGELFF.

Many counts were recorded for this clonotype. This chain connects TRBV27 to TRBJ2-7; D may be TRBD2 (5 bases). This CDR3 spans 13 amino acids. V was pared by 2 bases and J by 3 bases, with 8 bases between. Germline loops: CDR1 MNHEY, CDR2 SMNVEV (reference sequence). The CDR3 loop is CASSLTSLYEQYF. The CDR3 DNA is TGTGCCAGCAGTTTAACTAGTCTCTACGAGCAGTACTTC.

This sequence joins TRBV4-3 and TRBJ2-1, with a tentative D call TRBD1 (5 bases). The J call may be wrong; the DNA end is better matched by TRBJ2-7. CDR3 size: 14 residues. Germline CDR1 and CDR2: LGHNA and YSLEER. The DNA of the CDR3 is TGCGCCAGCAGCCCACGACAGCAGTACAATGAGCAGTACTTC. Translation: CASSPRQQYNEQYF.

About this clonotype: A read error may explain this, as a much larger clone is one base away. The rearrangement links TRBV29-1 to TRBJ2-1; 10 positions agree with TRBD2. The CDR3 has 16 amino acids. CDR1 and CDR2 (germline): SQVTM, ANQGSEA. This CDR3 is CSVEDGSSGRYNVQFF. In nucleotides, the CDR3 is TGCAGCGTTGAAGATGGGTCTAGCGGGAGATACAATGTGCAGTTCTTC.

As DNA, the CDR3 is TGTGCCAGCAGTTTATTGGGCAGTAACTATGGCTACACCTTC. As protein: CASSLLGSNYGYTF. The genes are TRBV28 and TRBJ1-2; no definite D call. Germline V CDR1 and CDR2: MDHEN, SYDVKM. V was clipped by 1 base and J by 1 base, with 7 bases between them. The CDR3 has 14 amino acids.

This clonotype was picked up many times. The chain combines TRBV4-2 with TRBJ2-7; D is undetermined. The germline CDR1 and CDR2 sequences are LGHNA and YNFKEQ. Deletions cut 5 bases from V and 2 bases from J, with 4 bases between. The CDR3 is made up of 11 amino acids. The CDR3 nucleotides read TGTGCCAGCAGCGGTACCTACGAGCAGTACTTC. This sequence encodes CASSGTYEQYF.

The V gene is TRBV12-3 or TRBV12-4, the J gene TRBJ1-2; unclear D gene. V lost 3 bases, J lost 3 bases, and 8 bases lay in between. This CDR3 spans 13 amino acids. CDR3 nucleotide sequence: TGTGCCAGCAGTTTGTCCGACCACTATGGCTACACCTTC. It encodes CASSLSDHYGYTF.

This clonotype was observed many times. This rearrangement joins TRBV10-3 to TRBJ2-7; TRBD2 aligns across 8 bases. The length of the CDR3 is 14 residues. With V trimmed by 6 bases and J by 5 bases, 9 bases remained unmatched. The germline V gene encodes CDR1 ENHRY and CDR2 SYGVKD. The CDR3 DNA reads as TGTGCCATCAGCCCCAGAGCGGGAGCTGACGAGCAGTACTTC. It is translated as CAISPRAGADEQYF.